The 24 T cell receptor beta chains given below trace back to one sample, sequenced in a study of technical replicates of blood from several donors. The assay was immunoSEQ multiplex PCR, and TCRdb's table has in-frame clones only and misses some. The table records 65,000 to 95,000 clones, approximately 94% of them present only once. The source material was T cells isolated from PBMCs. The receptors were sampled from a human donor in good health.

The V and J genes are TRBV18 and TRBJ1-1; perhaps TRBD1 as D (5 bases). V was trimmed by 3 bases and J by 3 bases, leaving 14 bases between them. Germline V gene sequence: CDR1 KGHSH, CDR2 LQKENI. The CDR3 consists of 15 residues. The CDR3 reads CASSPWTLRDTEAFF. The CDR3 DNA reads TGTGCCAGCTCACCTTGGACACTCCGGGACACTGAAGCTTTCTTT.

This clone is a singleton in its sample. CDR3 sequence: CASSQGDGLAGGNEQFF. CDR3 coding DNA: TGCGCCAGCAGCCAAGGTGACGGACTAGCGGGGGGCAATGAGCAGTTCTTC. V and J are TRBV4-3 and TRBJ2-1, with 14 nucleotides matching TRBD2. Per germline, CDR1 LGHNA and CDR2 YSLEER. The trim removed 1 base at V and 6 bases at J, leaving 5 bases unmatched. The length of the CDR3 is 17 residues.

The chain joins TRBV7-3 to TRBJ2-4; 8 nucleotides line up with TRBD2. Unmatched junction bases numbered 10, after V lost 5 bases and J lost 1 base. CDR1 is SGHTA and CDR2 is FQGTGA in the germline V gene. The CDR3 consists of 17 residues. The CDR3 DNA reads TGTGCCAGCAGCCCCTCGTCAAAGCGGGAGGCCAAAAACATTCAGTACTTC. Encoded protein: CASSPSSKREAKNIQYF.

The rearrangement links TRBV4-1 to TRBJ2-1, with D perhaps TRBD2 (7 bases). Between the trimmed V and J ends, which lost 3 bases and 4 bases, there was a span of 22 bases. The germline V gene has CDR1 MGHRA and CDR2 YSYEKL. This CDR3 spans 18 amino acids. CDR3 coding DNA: TGCGCCAGCAGCCAGGGGGGGGCTACAGGGAGGATATACAATGAGCAGTTCTTC. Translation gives CASSQGGATGRIYNEQFF.

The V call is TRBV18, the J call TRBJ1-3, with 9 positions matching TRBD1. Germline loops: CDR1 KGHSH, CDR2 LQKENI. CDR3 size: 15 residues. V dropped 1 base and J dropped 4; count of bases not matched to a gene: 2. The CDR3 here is CASSPLGTGGNTIYF. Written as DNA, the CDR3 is TGTGCCAGCTCACCACTCGGGACAGGGGGAAACACCATATATTTT.

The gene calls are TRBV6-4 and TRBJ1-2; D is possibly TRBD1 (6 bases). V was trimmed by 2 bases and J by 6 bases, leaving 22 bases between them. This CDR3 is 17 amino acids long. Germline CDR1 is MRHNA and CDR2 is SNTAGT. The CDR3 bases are TGTGCCAGCAGTGACCGGGACGGCGGGGGGCCTGGGCATGGCTACACCTTC. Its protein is CASSDRDGGGPGHGYTF.

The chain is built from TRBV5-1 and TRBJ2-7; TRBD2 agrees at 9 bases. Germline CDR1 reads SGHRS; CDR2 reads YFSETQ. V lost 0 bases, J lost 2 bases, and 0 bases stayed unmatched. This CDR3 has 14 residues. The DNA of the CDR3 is TGCGCCAGCAGCTTGGGGACTAGCGCCTACGAGCAGTACTTC. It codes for CASSLGTSAYEQYF.

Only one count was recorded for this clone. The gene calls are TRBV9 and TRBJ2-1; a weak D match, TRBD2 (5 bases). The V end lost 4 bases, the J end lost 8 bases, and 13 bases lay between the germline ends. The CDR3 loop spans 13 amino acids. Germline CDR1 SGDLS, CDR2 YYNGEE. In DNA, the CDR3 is TGTGCCAGCAGCCCAACGGGAATCGATGAGCAGTTCTTC. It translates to CASSPTGIDEQFF.

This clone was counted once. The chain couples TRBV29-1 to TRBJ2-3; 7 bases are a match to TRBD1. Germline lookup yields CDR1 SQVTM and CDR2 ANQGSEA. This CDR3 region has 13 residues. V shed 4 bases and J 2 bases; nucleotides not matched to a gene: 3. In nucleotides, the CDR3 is TGCAGCGTTGGACAGGGCTACACAGATACGCAGTATTTT. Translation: CSVGQGYTDTQYF.

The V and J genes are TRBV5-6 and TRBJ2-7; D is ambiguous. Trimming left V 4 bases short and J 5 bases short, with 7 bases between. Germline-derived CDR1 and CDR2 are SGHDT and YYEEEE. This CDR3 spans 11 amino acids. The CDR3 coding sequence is TGTGCCAGCAGCCTTTTCCACGAGCAGTACTTC. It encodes CASSLFHEQYF.

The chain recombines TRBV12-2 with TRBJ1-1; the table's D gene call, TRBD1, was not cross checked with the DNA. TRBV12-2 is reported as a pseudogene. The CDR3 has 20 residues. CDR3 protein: CASRLEGELERYGVNTEAFF. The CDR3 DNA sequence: TGTGCAAGTCGCTTAGAGGGGGAATTGGAGCGTTATGGGGTGAACACTGAAGCTTTCTTT.

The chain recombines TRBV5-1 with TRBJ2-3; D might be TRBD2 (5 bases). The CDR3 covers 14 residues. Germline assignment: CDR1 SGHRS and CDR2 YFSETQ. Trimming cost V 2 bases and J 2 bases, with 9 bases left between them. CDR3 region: CASSLAADTDTQYF. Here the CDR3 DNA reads TGCGCCAGCAGCTTAGCGGCAGACACAGATACGCAGTATTTT.

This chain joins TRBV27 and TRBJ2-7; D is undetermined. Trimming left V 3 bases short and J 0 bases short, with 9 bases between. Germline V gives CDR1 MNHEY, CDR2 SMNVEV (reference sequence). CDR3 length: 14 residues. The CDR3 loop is CASSFSPSSYEQYF. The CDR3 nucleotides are TGTGCCAGCAGTTTTTCTCCTAGCTCCTACGAGCAGTACTTC.

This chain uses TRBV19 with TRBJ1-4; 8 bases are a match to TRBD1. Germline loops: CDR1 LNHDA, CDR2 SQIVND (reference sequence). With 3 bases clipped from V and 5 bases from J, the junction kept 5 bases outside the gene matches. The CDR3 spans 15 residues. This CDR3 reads CASSMQGAVNEKLFF. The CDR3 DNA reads TGTGCCAGTAGTATGCAGGGGGCCGTAAATGAAAAACTGTTTTTT.

CDR3 protein: CASSVGGQGASGELFF. The CDR3 nucleotides are TGTGCCAGCAGCGTAGGAGGACAGGGGGCTTCCGGGGAGCTGTTTTTT. The J gene is TRBJ2-2, the V gene TRBV9; TRBD1 aligns across 11 bases. The V segment lost 0 bases and the J segment 6 bases; nucleotides outside the gene matches: 4. Germline-derived CDR1 and CDR2 are SGDLS and YYNGEE. The CDR3 runs 16 residues.

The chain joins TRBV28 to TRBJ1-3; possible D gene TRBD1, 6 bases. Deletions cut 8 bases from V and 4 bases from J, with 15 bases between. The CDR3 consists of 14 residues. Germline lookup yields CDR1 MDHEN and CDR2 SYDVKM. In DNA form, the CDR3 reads TGTGCCAGCCGGGATATTACAGGGGGAAACACCATATATTTT. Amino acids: CASRDITGGNTIYF.

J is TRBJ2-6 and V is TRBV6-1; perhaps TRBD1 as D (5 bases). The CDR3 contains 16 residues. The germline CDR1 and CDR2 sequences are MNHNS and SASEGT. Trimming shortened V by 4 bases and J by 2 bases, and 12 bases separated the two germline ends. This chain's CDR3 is CASSGAKGTGANVLTF. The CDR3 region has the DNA TGTGCCAGCAGTGGGGCTAAGGGGACTGGGGCCAACGTCCTGACTTTC.

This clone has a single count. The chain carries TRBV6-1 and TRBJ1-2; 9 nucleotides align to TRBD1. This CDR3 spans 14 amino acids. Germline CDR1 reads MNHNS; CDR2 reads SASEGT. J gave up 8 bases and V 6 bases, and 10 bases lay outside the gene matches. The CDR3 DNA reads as TGTGCCAGCAGCCTACTGGGGACAGGGCAAGGCTACACCTTC. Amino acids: CASSLLGTGQGYTF.

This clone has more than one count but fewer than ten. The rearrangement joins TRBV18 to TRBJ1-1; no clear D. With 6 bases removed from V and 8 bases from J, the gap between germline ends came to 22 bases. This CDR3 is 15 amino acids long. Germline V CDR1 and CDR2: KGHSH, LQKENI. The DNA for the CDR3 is TGTGCCAGCTCCCTGAGGAGGGCCCGGTTTAGAGAAGCTTTCTTT. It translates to CASSLRRARFREAFF.

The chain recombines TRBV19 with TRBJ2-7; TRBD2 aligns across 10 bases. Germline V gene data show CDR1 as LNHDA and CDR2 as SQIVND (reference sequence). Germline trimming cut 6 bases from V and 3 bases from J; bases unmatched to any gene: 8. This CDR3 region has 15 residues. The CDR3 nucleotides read TGTGCCAGTAGAACCAGCGGGAGGGCCATCTACGAGCAGTACTTC. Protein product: CASRTSGRAIYEQYF.

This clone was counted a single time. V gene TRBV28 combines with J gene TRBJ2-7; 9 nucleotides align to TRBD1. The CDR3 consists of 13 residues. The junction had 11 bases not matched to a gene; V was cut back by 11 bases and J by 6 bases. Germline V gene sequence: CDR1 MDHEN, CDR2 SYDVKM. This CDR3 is CAASPGQGSEQYF. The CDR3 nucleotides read TGTGCCGCGAGCCCGGGACAGGGTAGCGAGCAGTACTTC.

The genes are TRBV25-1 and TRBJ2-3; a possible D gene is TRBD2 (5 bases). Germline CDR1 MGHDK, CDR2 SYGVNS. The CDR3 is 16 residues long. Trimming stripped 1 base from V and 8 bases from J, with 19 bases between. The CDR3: CASSESRGLNKVTQYF. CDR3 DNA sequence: TGTGCCAGCAGTGAATCTCGAGGGTTAAACAAGGTTACGCAGTATTTT. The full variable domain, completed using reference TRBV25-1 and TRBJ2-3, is EADIYQTPRYLVIGTGKKITLECSQTMGHDKMYWYQQDPGMELHLIHYSYGVNSTEKGDLSSESTVSRIRTEHFPLTLESARPSHTSQYLCASSESRGLNKVTQYFGPGTRLTVL.

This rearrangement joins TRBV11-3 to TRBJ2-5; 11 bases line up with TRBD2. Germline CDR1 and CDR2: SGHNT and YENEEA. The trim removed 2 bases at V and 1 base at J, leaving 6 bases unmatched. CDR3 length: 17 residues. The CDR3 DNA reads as TGTGCCAGCAGCTTATCCCCCGGGACTAGCGGCCAAGAGACCCAGTACTTC. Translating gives CASSLSPGTSGQETQYF.

The CDR3 protein is CASSQGLGGGTPNEKLFF. CDR3 DNA: TGCGCCAGCAGCCAAGGCCTGGGTGGGGGGACCCCTAATGAAAAACTGTTTTTT. The rearrangement uses TRBV4-3 and TRBJ1-4; a possible D gene is TRBD1 (5 bases). Germline V gene data show CDR1 as LGHNA and CDR2 as YSLEER. The CDR3 covers 18 residues. V was cut by 1 base and J by 3 bases, with 18 bases left in between.